Listed here are 14 T cell receptor beta chains from one sample, sequenced in a study of human T cells and chemical hapten exposure (dated by TCRdb to the early 2020s). The method was RACE. Sequencer: NextSeq 500. Using fastp trimming at Q25 and MiXCR clonotype assembly, TCRdb reanalyzed the public sequencing data and kept in-frame beta chains. Rows are combined by CDR3 protein, so each entry shows the most common genes and DNA. The sample profile shows 75,000 to 90,000 distinct CDR3 sequences; roughly 10% of them were found once. 5% of the sample belongs to the ten largest clones. According to the study, the label for this sample's time point signals: patch test 2, 6 weeks after DPC sensitization. This specimen's treatment or condition label, per the study, means: therapeutic diphenylcyclopropenone sensitization with weekly scalp DPC. The input for sequencing was whole blood, taken in connection with sensitization to the hapten diphenylcyclopropenone (DPC). The receptors derive from a woman between 45 and 65 years old with alopecia areata. Some clones in this sample may be carry-over from other donors' samples.

This clonotype was counted once. This chain joins TRBV29-1 and TRBJ1-1; 8 positions match TRBD1. V shed 4 bases and J 4 bases; nucleotides not matched to a gene: 8. The CDR3 is made up of 14 amino acids. Looked up from germline, CDR1 is SQVTM and CDR2 is ANQGSEA. The CDR3 protein is CSVVAGGASTEAFF. The CDR3 DNA reads as TGCAGCGTTGTGGCAGGGGGCGCGAGCACTGAAGCTTTCTTT.

This clonotype was counted between two and nine times. The chain joins TRBV6-6 to TRBJ2-3, with D possibly TRBD1 on 6 matching bases. In germline, CDR1 is MNHNY, CDR2 SVGAGI (reference sequence). Trimming shortened V by 6 bases and J by 3 bases, and 10 bases separated the two germline ends. The CDR3 extends over 13 amino acids. CDR3 protein: CASRDTGTDTQYF. The CDR3, as DNA: TGTGCCAGCAGGGATACAGGGACAGATACGCAGTATTTT.

In this sample, this clonotype turned up many times. J is TRBJ2-5 and V is TRBV20-1; D is unclear. Germline assignment: CDR1 DFQATT and CDR2 SNEGSKA (reference sequence). This CDR3 contains 11 residues. CDR3 bases: TGCAGCGGAGCCGGCCAAGAGACCCAGTACTTC. Encoded protein: CSGAGQETQYF.

The chain links TRBV12-3 or TRBV12-4 to TRBJ1-2, with 8 bases that match TRBD1. With 6 bases clipped from V and 8 bases from J, the junction kept 17 bases outside the gene matches. The CDR3 is 16 amino acids. DNA for the CDR3: TGTGCCAGCAGATTTGGACAGGGTTCTACCGAGGGAGGCTACACCTTC. It yields the protein CASRFGQGSTEGGYTF.

This clonotype has more than one count but fewer than ten. The chain has TRBV28 and TRBJ1-4; 8 bases fit TRBD1. CDR1 and CDR2 (germline): MDHEN, SYDVKM. CDR3 length: 15 amino acids. Trimming cost V 6 bases and J 8 bases; bases outside gene matches: 11. CDR3 region: CASSPDRGLKEKLFF. As DNA, the CDR3 is TGTGCCAGCAGCCCTGACAGGGGATTAAAAGAAAAACTGTTTTTT.

This clonotype was seen repeatedly, ten times or more. V usage is TRBV7-2 and J usage is TRBJ1-2, with 7 bases identical to TRBD1. Trimming cost V 5 bases and J 4 bases; bases outside gene matches: 4. This CDR3 comprises 13 residues. CDR1 is SGHTA and CDR2 is FQGNSA in the germline V gene. The CDR3 region has the DNA TGTGCCAGCAGCGGACAGGCACTCTATGGCTACACCTTC. Its protein product is CASSGQALYGYTF.

Written as DNA, the CDR3 is TGTGCCAGCAGCCTCGGACAGGGCCCTGGGGCCAACGTCCTGACTTTC. Protein sequence: CASSLGQGPGANVLTF. V gene TRBV14 combines with J gene TRBJ2-6; 8 bases are a match to TRBD1. CDR3 size: 16 residues. Trimming cost V 4 bases and J 2 bases; bases outside gene matches: 4. Germline CDR1 and CDR2: SGHDN and FVKESK.

This clonotype was recorded a few times. The J gene is TRBJ1-5, the V gene TRBV5-4; D is possibly TRBD1 (6 bases). Germline-derived CDR1 and CDR2 are SGHNT and YYREEE (reference sequence). This CDR3 comprises 14 residues. V lost 4 bases and J 2 bases, leaving 10 bases between the germline ends. For the CDR3, the DNA is TGTGCCAGCAGCATATCAGGGGGCAATCAGCCCCAGCATTTT. Translation: CASSISGGNQPQHF.

This clonotype appeared many times. J is TRBJ1-5 and V is TRBV2; D possibly corresponds to TRBD1 (6 bases). V was trimmed by 6 bases and J by 3 bases, leaving 9 bases between them. The CDR3 spans 13 residues. CDR1 SNHLY and CDR2 FYNNEI come from the germline V gene. The CDR3 nucleotides are TGTGCCAGCAGATGGACAGTCAATCAGCCCCAGCATTTT. Translation: CASRWTVNQPQHF.

Only a few counts were recorded for this clonotype. The chain couples TRBV14 to TRBJ1-1, with D possibly TRBD1 on 6 matching bases. Deletions cut 2 bases from V and 5 bases from J, with 15 bases between. The V gene's germline CDR1 is SGHDN and CDR2 FVKESK. This CDR3 has 15 amino acids. For the CDR3, the DNA is TGTGCCAGCAGCCAAACTCAAGGGGGGCGGACTGAAGCTTTCTTT. It is translated as CASSQTQGGRTEAFF.

This clonotype was recorded at least ten times. V is TRBV11-2 and J is TRBJ2-3, with TRBD1 identical over 8 bases. The germline V gene has CDR1 SGHAT and CDR2 FQNNGV. V was pared by 5 bases and J by 6 bases, with 4 bases of the junction left unmatched. The length of the CDR3 is 13 residues. CDR3: CASSPGGSDTQYF. The CDR3 DNA is TGTGCCAGCAGCCCAGGGGGCTCCGATACGCAGTATTTT.

The rearrangement links TRBV7-9 to TRBJ1-2; TRBD1 aligns across 11 bases. The trim removed 7 bases at V and 0 bases at J, leaving 7 bases unmatched. Looked up from germline, CDR1 is SEHNR and CDR2 is FQNEAQ (reference sequence). This CDR3 is built from 16 residues. The CDR3 here is CASTPDRGRSNYGYTF. The CDR3 bases are TGTGCCAGCACCCCGGACAGGGGGCGGTCTAACTATGGCTACACCTTC.

This clonotype was detected many times. V usage is TRBV29-1 and J usage is TRBJ2-7; a weak D match, TRBD2 (6 bases). Trimming took 2 bases from V and 1 from J, leaving 21 bases between them. Germline V CDR1 and CDR2: SQVTM, ANQGSEA. The CDR3 loop spans 17 amino acids. The CDR3 reads CSVESPAGRTPSYEQYF. In DNA, the CDR3 is TGCAGCGTTGAATCCCCCGCGGGGCGGACCCCATCCTACGAGCAGTACTTC.

Ten or more counts support this clonotype. This chain uses TRBV29-1 with TRBJ2-7; a weak D match, TRBD1 (5 bases). V was shortened by 6 bases and J by 3 bases, with 9 bases between the two germline ends. Germline V gives CDR1 SQVTM, CDR2 ANQGSEA. The CDR3 is made up of 11 amino acids. The CDR3 DNA follows: TGCAGCGTAGGGGCAGACTACGAGCAGTACTTC. Translating it yields CSVGADYEQYF.